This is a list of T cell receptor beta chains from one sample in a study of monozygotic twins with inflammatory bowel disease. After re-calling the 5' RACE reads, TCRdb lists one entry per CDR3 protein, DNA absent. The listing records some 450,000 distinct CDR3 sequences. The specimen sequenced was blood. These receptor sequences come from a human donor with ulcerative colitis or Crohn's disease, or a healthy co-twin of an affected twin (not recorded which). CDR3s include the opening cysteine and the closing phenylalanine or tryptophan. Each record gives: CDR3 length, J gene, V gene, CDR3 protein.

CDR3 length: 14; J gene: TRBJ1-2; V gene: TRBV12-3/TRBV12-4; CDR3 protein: CASTRTEGGYGYTF
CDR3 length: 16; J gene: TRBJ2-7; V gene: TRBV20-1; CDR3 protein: CSAYTSGIGSTYEQYF
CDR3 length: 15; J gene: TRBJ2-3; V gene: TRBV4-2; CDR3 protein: CASSQALQGADTQYF
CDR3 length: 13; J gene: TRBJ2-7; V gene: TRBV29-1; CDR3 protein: CSVVVEGNYEQYF
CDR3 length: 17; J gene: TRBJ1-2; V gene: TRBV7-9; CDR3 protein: CASSLMTVPTLYYGYTF
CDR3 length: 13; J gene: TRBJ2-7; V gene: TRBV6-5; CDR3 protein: CASSYATPYEQYF
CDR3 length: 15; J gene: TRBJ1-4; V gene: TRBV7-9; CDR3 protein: CASSSDRVTNEKLFF
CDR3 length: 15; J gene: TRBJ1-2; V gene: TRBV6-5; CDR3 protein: CASSYSSGSNYGYTF
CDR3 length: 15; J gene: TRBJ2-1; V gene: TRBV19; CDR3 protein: CASSPTGSSYNEQFF
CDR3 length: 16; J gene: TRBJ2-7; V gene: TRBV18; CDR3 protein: CASSGSASGNSYEQYF
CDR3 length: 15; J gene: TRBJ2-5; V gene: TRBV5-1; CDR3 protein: CASSPSGGREETQYF
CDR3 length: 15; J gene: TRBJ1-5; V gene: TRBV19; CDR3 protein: CASSIEGYSNQPQHF
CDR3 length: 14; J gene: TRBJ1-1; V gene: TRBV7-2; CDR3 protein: CASSTVRGNTEAFF
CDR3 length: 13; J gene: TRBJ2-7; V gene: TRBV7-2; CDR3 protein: CASSTGISYEQYF
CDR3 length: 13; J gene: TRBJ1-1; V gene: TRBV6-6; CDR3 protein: CASSWRGRTEAFF
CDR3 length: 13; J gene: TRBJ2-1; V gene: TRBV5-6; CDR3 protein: CASSWTSGNEQFF
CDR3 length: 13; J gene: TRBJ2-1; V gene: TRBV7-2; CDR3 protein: CASSLEPHNEQFF
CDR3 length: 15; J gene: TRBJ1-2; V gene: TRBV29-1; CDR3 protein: CSVEGVGQGARGYTF
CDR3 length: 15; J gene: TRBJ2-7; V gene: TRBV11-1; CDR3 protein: CASSLRDLSSYEQYF
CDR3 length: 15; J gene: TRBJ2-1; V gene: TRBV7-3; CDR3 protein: CASSLMASGSDEQFF
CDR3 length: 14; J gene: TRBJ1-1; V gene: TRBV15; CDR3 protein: CATSRDPRNTQAFF
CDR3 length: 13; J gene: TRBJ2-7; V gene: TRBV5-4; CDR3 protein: CASSLIRCYEQYF
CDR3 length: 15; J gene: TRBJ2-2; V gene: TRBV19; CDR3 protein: CASSIEYASTGELFF
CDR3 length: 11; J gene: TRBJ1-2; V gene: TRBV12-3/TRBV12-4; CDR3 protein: CASSLGTSYTF
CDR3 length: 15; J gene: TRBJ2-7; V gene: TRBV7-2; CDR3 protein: CASSLRGALVYEQYF
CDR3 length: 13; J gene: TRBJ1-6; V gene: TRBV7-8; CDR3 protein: CASSTGVSSPLHF
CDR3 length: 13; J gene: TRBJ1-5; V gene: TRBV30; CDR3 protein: CAWSGGHNQPQHF
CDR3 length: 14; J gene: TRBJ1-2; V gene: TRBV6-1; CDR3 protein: CASRSLGGNYGYTF
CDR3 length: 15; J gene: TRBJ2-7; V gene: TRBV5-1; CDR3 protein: CASSLGGGALYEQYF
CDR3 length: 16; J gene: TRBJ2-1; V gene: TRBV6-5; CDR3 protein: CASSYSFEGPYNEQFF
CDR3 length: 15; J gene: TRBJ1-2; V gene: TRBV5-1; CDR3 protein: CASSPRLGLNYGYTF
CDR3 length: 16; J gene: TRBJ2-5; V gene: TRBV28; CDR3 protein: CASGASSGRSQETQYF
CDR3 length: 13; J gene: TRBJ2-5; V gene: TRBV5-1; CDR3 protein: CASSFTGTETQYF
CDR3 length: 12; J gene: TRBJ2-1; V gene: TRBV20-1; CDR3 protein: CSQSGAHNEQFF
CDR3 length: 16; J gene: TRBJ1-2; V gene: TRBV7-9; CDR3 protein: CASSSSLKTLWYGYTF
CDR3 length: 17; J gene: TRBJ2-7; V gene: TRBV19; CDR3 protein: CASRAQGGLAGSYEQYF
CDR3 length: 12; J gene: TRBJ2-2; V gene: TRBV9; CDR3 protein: CASRRSYGELFF
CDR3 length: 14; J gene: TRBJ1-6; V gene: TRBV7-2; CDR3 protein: CASSHGENHSPLHF
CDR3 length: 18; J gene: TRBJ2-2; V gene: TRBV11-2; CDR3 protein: CASSSQPPGLALAGELFF
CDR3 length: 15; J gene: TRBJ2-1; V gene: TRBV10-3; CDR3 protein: CAINPGVSSYNEQFF
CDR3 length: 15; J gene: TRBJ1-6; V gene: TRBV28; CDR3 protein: CASSGWTGGVSPLHF
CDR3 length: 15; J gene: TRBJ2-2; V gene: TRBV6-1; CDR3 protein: CASHGTGGNTGELFF
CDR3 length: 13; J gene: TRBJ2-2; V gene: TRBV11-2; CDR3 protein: CASSHGGYGELFF
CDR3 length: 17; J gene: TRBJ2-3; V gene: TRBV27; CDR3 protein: CASTPQGLTRGTDTQYF
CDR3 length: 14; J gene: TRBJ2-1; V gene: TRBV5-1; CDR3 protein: CATHSTDSYNEQFF
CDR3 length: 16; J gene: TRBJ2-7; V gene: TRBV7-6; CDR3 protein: CASSLGIAESSYEQYF
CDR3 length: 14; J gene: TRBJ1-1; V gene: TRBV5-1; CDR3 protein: CASSLEGTGVEAFF
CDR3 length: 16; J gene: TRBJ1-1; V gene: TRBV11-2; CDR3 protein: CASSLRAGQSNTEAFF
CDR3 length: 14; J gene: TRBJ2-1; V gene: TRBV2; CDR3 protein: CASKSSWIYNEQFF
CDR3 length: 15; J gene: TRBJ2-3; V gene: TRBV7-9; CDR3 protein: CASSHASGSTDTQYF
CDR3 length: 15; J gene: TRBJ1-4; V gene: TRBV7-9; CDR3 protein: CASSYLGTGNEKLFF
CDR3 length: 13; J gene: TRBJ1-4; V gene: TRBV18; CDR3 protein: CASSRGRDEKLFF